The 12 T cell receptor beta chains presented below share a single source sample, sequenced in a study of T cell responses to AZD1222 COVID-19 vaccine. Sequenced by immunoSEQ multiplex PCR; TCRdb stores in-frame clones only, minus some. The sample yields 65,000 to 70,000 clones, about nine tenths seen once. The specimen comprised peripheral blood, sampled on day 0 of AZD1222 vaccination. These receptors were taken from an adult in good health.

V usage is TRBV14 and J usage is TRBJ1-2, with D possibly matching TRBD1 (6 bases). This CDR3 is built from 19 residues. The germline V gene encodes CDR1 SGHDN and CDR2 FVKESK. The V end lost 4 bases, the J end lost 5 bases, and 29 bases lay between the germline ends. CDR3 DNA: TGTGCCAGCAGCCCCACGATAGGACAGCGTGGACTAGGGTCTTATGGCTACACCTTC. Translation: CASSPTIGQRGLGSYGYTF. Looking up the rest from reference TRBV14 and TRBJ1-2 gives the full variable domain: EAGVTQFPSHSVIEKGQTVTLRCDPISGHDNLYWYRRVMGKEIKFLLHFVKESKQDESGMPNNRFLAERTGGTYSTLKVQPAELEDSGVYFCASSPTIGQRGLGSYGYTFGSGTRLTVV.

The chain has TRBV11-3 and TRBJ2-2; D not certain. Germline CDR1 is SGHNT and CDR2 is YENEEA. CDR3 length equals 13 residues. V lost 2 bases and J 6 bases, leaving 7 bases between the germline ends. CDR3 amino acids: CASSLTGPGELFF. The CDR3 DNA sequence: TGTGCCAGCAGCTTAACGGGTCCCGGGGAGCTGTTTTTT.

The V gene is TRBV27, the J gene TRBJ2-7; D could derive from TRBD1 or TRBD2 (5 bases each). Trimming removed 4 bases from V and 4 bases from J, with 14 bases in between. CDR3 size: 14 residues. CDR1 is MNHEY, CDR2 SMNVEV, per germline (reference sequence). The CDR3 DNA is TGTGCCAGCAGTTCCGGGACCAACTTTTACGAGCAGTACTTC. Its protein is CASSSGTNFYEQYF.

The CDR3 spells CASSFRTGSYEQYF. The DNA of the CDR3 is TGTGCCAGCAGTTTCCGGACAGGGTCCTACGAGCAGTACTTC. The gene calls are TRBV28 and TRBJ2-7; 8 bases match TRBD1. The ends lost 3 bases at V and 1 base at J; junction bases unmatched: 2. The length of the CDR3 is 14 residues. Germline CDR1 reads MDHEN; CDR2 reads SYDVKM.

This rearrangement joins TRBV6-1 to TRBJ2-4; weak D call: TRBD1 (5 bases). The V gene's germline CDR1 is MNHNS and CDR2 SASEGT. The CDR3 length is 16 residues. The germline V and J ends were trimmed by 4 bases and 2 bases, with 15 bases remaining between them. This CDR3 is CASSGLWTLTKNIQYF. DNA for the CDR3: TGTGCCAGCAGTGGCCTCTGGACATTGACCAAAAACATTCAGTACTTC.

The genes are TRBV25-1 and TRBJ2-1; weak D call: TRBD2 (6 bases). Trimming removed 4 bases from V and 7 bases from J, with 11 bases in between. Germline V gene lookup returns CDR1 MGHDK and CDR2 SYGVNS. The CDR3 contains 13 residues. DNA for the CDR3: TGTGCCAGCAGTGCGCTTGGAGGGAATGAGCAGTTCTTC. It codes for CASSALGGNEQFF.

The gene calls are TRBV18 and TRBJ1-2, with 7 bases fitting TRBD1. The CDR3 runs to 13 residues. V gave up 3 bases and J gave up 9 bases; unmatched junction bases: 7. CDR1 is KGHSH, CDR2 LQKENI, per germline. The CDR3 here is CASSPGQVDRYTF. As DNA, the CDR3 is TGTGCCAGCTCACCCGGACAGGTGGATCGCTACACCTTC.

J is TRBJ2-1 and V is TRBV5-1, with TRBD2 matching 15 bases. J lost 0 bases, V lost 0 bases, and 4 bases had no gene match. The germline gives CDR1 SGHRS, CDR2 YFSETQ. The CDR3 has 19 residues. The CDR3 DNA sequence: TGCGCCAGCAGCTTGGGGGGACTAGCGGGAGGCTTCTCCTACAATGAGCAGTTCTTC. It is translated as CASSLGGLAGGFSYNEQFF.

The J gene is TRBJ1-3, the V gene TRBV28; D is unresolved. Per germline, CDR1 MDHEN and CDR2 SYDVKM. This CDR3 is built from 14 residues. Between the trimmed V and J ends, which lost 5 bases and 8 bases, there was a span of 16 bases. The CDR3 bases are TGTGCCAGCAGTCTTAACCCCTCCGGGTACACCATATATTTT. It codes for CASSLNPSGYTIYF.

The chain is built from TRBV30 and TRBJ2-7; D may be TRBD2 (6 bases). The germline V gene encodes CDR1 GTSNPN and CDR2 SVGIG (reference sequence). CDR3 length: 13 amino acids. Deletions cut 0 bases from V and 4 bases from J, with 10 bases between. The CDR3 sequence: CAWSVGSGYEQYF. The CDR3 region has the DNA TGTGCCTGGAGTGTCGGTAGCGGTTACGAGCAGTACTTC.

The chain is built from TRBV6-6 and TRBJ2-3; 8 bases are a match to TRBD2. Germline values: CDR1 MNHNY, CDR2 SVGAGI (reference sequence). With 10 bases clipped from V and 10 bases from J, the junction kept 16 bases outside the gene matches. The CDR3 has 14 amino acids. CDR3 residues: CATLGAGEARSQYF. The CDR3 nucleotides read TGTGCCACCCTAGGAGCGGGAGAAGCTAGGTCGCAGTATTTT.

The chain recombines TRBV6-5 with TRBJ2-1; no clear D gene. The CDR3 totals 13 residues. CDR1 is MNHEY and CDR2 is SVGAGI in the germline V gene. V lost 6 bases, J lost 4 bases, and 10 bases lay in between. The DNA for the CDR3 is TGTGCCAGCAGACGGACGTCGTACAATGAGCAGTTCTTC. Its translation is CASRRTSYNEQFF.